This T cell receptor beta chain was recorded in a study of synovial regulatory T cells in juvenile arthritis. Background on the study: A few patients were therapy-naive; six received methotrexate alone.

Some clones are missing from TCRdb's copy, which holds only in-frame ones; the method was immunoSEQ multiplex PCR. This sample's table has approximately 2,000 clones. Judged by frequency, this clone is medium-sized. The germline V gene encodes CDR1 SGHNT and CDR2 YYREEE (reference sequence). The CDR3 loop spans 13 amino acids. Only the protein is available. Synovial fluid was collected with matched peripheral blood from each patient with active arthritis. Patients had median age 11.6 years, range about 2.3-22.9. Sequences were obtained from Treg cells from the synovium. The receptor comes from a donor aged 2-30 years with juvenile idiopathic arthritis. The rearrangement joins TRBV5-4 to TRBJ1-2. CDR3 residues: CASSFPGEFPYTF.